What follows are 2 T cell receptor beta chains derived from one specimen sequenced in a study of CD8 T cells in ankylosing spondylitis. TCRdb re-analysed the 5' RACE reads in MiXCR, keeping a single row per CDR3 protein. In the table there are about 240,000 distinct CDR3 sequences, over 7% of which are singletons. Sequenced input: blood, either unsorted or a sorted T cell fraction (not recorded which). All receptors derive from a female donor with ankylosing spondylitis or in good health (not recorded which).

This clonotype occurred many times. The chain combines TRBV29-1 with TRBJ2-1; 9 positions agree with TRBD2. From germline, CDR1 is SQVTM and CDR2 ANQGSEA. The V gene end was trimmed by 6 bases and the J gene end by 3 bases; junction bases not matched to a gene: 6. This CDR3 contains 14 residues. CDR3 protein: CSVPTSGVYNEQFF. For the CDR3, the DNA is TGCAGCGTCCCGACTAGCGGAGTCTACAATGAGCAGTTCTTC.

This clonotype was observed a handful of times. In DNA form, the CDR3 reads TGTGCCTGGAGTTTGGCTAGCGGGAGGCCCAGCACAGATACGCAGTATTTT. Translation gives CAWSLASGRPSTDTQYF. V usage is TRBV5-6 and J usage is TRBJ2-3, with 11 positions matching TRBD2. The CDR3 sequence is 17 residues long. Germline-derived CDR1 and CDR2 are SGHDT and YYEEEE. Trimming cost V 10 bases and J 0 bases; bases outside gene matches: 13.